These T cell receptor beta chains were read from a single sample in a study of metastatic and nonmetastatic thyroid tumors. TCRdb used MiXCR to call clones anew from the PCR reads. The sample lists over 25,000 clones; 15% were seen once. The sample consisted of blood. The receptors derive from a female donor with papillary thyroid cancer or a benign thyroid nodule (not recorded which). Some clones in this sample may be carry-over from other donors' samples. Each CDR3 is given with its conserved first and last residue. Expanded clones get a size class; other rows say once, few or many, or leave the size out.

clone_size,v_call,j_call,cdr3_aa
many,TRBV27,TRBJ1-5,CASSNRGTGSSPQHF
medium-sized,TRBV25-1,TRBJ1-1,CASSEQGYTEAFF
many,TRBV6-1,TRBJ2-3,CASSRKPGQALDTQYF
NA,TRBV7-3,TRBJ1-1,CASSVQQGAEAFF
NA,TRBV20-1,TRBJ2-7,CSAGRDRGILEQYF
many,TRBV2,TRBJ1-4,CASSAGARSTNEKLFF
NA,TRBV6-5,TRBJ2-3,CASSYSWAGGGTDTQYF
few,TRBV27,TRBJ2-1,CASSPLSGAYNEQFF
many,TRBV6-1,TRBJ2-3,CASSPRGGSTDTQYF
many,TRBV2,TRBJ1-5,CASTADRGRQPQRF
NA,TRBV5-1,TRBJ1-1,CASSLGGVAEAFF
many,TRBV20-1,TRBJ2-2,CSAEGLAGTGELFF
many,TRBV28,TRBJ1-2,CASSSTASDGYTF
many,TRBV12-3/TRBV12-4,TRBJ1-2,CASSSAGGLVYGYTF